These T cell receptor beta chains were read from a single sample in a study of T cells in Graves' hyperthyroidism and ophthalmopathy. TCRdb processed the multiplex PCR reads anew with MiXCR; each CDR3 protein has one entry. The top ten clones hold 49% of a sample with under 400,000 distinct CDR3 sequences, roughly 20% of them seen once. The sample comprised blood. The source of these receptors is a woman in her fifties or sixties with Graves' hyperthyroidism. CDR3s include the opening cysteine and the closing phenylalanine or tryptophan. The D gene is left open where the match is weak. For some rows the clone size is stated as once, few or many, or as a class when expanded; others skip it.

- TRBJ2-2 - TRBV7-9 CASSPPPLVLNTGELFF TGTGCCAGCAGCCCACCACCCCTAGTGTTGAACACCGGGGAGCTGTTTTTT
- TRBJ2-2 - TRBV20-1 CSARVEPSTNTGELFF TGCAGTGCTCGCGTCGAGCCTTCAACAAACACCGGGGAGCTGTTTTTT
TRBD2 TRBJ2-1 few TRBV11-3 CASSLAPGLAGGSEQFF TGTGCCAGCAGCTTAGCCCCCGGACTAGCGGGAGGATCTGAGCAGTTCTTC
- TRBJ2-5 - TRBV5-1 CASSLMGTGKETQYF TGCGCCAGCAGCTTGATGGGGACCGGAAAAGAGACCCAGTACTTC
- TRBJ2-3 many TRBV11-3 CASSLGGGLPDTQYF TGTGCCAGCAGCTTAGGAGGGGGATTGCCAGATACGCAGTATTTT
- TRBJ2-5 - TRBV9 CASSPGDDNFQETQYF TGTGCCAGCAGCCCCGGGGACGACAACTTCCAAGAGACCCAGTACTTC
TRBD1 TRBJ1-1 many TRBV28 CASITTGGGGKNTEAFF TGTGCCAGCATCACCACAGGGGGCGGCGGAAAAAACACTGAAGCTTTCTTT
- TRBJ1-2 many TRBV2 CASRDGYGYTF TGTGCCTCCCGGGACGGCTATGGCTACACCTTC
- TRBJ2-3 - TRBV20-1 CSARVATVSDTQYF TGCAGTGCTAGAGTGGCCACAGTCTCAGATACGCAGTATTTT
TRBD1 TRBJ1-6 many TRBV28 CASSPHRQGPYNSPLHF TGTGCCAGCAGTCCTCATCGACAGGGCCCCTATAATTCACCCCTCCACTTT
TRBD2 TRBJ2-7 many TRBV7-2 CASSLVSSGDYEQYF TGTGCCAGCAGCTTAGTATCTAGCGGGGACTACGAGCAGTACTTC